Below are 21 T cell receptor beta chains sequenced from a single sample in a study of T cells in Graves' hyperthyroidism and ophthalmopathy. The source material, RNA transcripts, was used to amplify TCR beta CDR3 regions. The study used the HTBI primer set for a first-round RT-PCR of the TCR CDR3. A single record per CDR3 protein comes from TCRdb applying MiXCR to the multiplex PCR reads. The sample holds about 400,000 distinct CDR3 sequences; 14% to 15% are singletons and the top ten take 32%. Material for sequencing was blood. The receptors here all came from a young woman with Graves' hyperthyroidism.

This clonotype was recorded many times. The chain joins TRBV30 to TRBJ1-5; D gene unclear. The CDR3 contains 14 residues. V was pared by 1 base and J by 6 bases, with 13 bases between. From germline, CDR1 is GTSNPN and CDR2 SVGIG (reference sequence). The CDR3 loop is CAWSAAGRRQPQHF. In nucleotides, the CDR3 is TGTGCCTGGAGTGCGGCTGGGCGTCGTCAGCCCCAGCATTTT. The variable domain in full, with the rest retrieved from reference TRBV30 and TRBJ1-5, is SQTIHQWPATLVQPVGSPLSLECTVEGTSNPNLYWYRQAAGRGLQLLFYSVGIGQISSEVPQNLSASRPQDRQFILSSKKLLLSDSGFYLCAWSAAGRRQPQHFGDGTRLSIL.

This clonotype was recorded at least ten times. This chain uses TRBV7-7 with TRBJ2-5; D may be TRBD1 or TRBD2 (5 bases each). This CDR3 is built from 15 residues. Germline lookup yields CDR1 SSHAT and CDR2 FNYEAQ (reference sequence). V lost 1 base, J lost 1 base, and 10 bases lay in between. CDR3 in amino acids: CASSLVEGSQETQYF. The DNA of the CDR3 is TGTGCCAGCAGCTTAGTAGAGGGGAGCCAAGAGACCCAGTACTTC.

This clonotype was recorded a few times. The chain is built from TRBV3-1 and TRBJ1-3; D gene unclear. Per germline, CDR1 LGHDT and CDR2 YNNKEL (reference sequence). With 6 bases removed from V and 7 bases from J, the gap between germline ends came to 10 bases. The CDR3 spans 12 residues. CDR3 nucleotide sequence: TGTGCCAGCAGTCACAGTGGGAACACCATATATTTT. Amino acids: CASSHSGNTIYF. The full variable domain, rest sourced from reference TRBV3-1 and TRBJ1-3, is DTAVSQTPKYLVTQMGNDKSIKCEQNLGHDTMYWYKQDSKKFLKIMFSYNNKELIINETVPNRFSPKSPDKAHLNLHINSLELGDSAVYFCASSHSGNTIYFGEGSWLTVV.

This clonotype has a count of ten or more. The chain recombines TRBV20-1 with TRBJ2-3; 9 bases agree with TRBD1. Trimming took 1 base from V and 2 from J; bases not matched to a gene: 10. The CDR3 is 17 residues long. Per germline, CDR1 DFQATT and CDR2 SNEGSKA (reference sequence). The CDR3 DNA reads TGCAGTGCTAGAGTCATAGGCGGACAGGGGATCACAGATACGCAGTATTTT. Its protein product is CSARVIGGQGITDTQYF.

This clonotype occurred many times. This chain connects TRBV5-1 to TRBJ1-1, with TRBD1 as a possible D gene (5 bases). CDR3 length: 14 residues. Germline lookup yields CDR1 SGHRS and CDR2 YFSETQ. V was clipped by 2 bases and J by 4 bases, with 12 bases between them. CDR3 residues: CASSFQGPATEAFF. In DNA form, the CDR3 reads TGCGCCAGCAGCTTCCAGGGTCCCGCCACTGAAGCTTTCTTT. The variable domain in full, with the rest retrieved from reference TRBV5-1 and TRBJ1-1, is KAGVTQTPRYLIKTRGQQVTLSCSPISGHRSVSWYQQTPGQGLQFLFEYFSETQRNKGNFPGRFSGRQFSNSRSEMNVSTLELGDSALYLCASSFQGPATEAFFGQGTRLTVV.

This clonotype was picked up many times. V gene TRBV7-9 combines with J gene TRBJ2-1; no clear D. Trimming took 7 bases from V and 5 from J, leaving 9 bases between them. The CDR3 has 12 residues. Germline V gives CDR1 SEHNR, CDR2 FQNEAQ (reference sequence). This chain's CDR3 is CASTSLNNEQFF. For the CDR3, the DNA is TGTGCCAGCACCTCTTTGAACAATGAGCAGTTCTTC.

There are a few counts of this clonotype. A much larger clone differs from this one at a single base, so this may be a read error. This rearrangement joins TRBV7-2 to TRBJ2-1; no definite D call. V lost 3 bases to trimming and J lost 10 bases, with 13 bases between them. Germline values: CDR1 SGHTA, CDR2 FQGNSA. The length of the CDR3 is 13 residues. For the CDR3, the DNA is TGTGCCAGCAGCTTGGACCCTATTCGCGAGCAGTTCTTC. Translated: CASSLDPIREQFF.

This sequence joins TRBV2 and TRBJ2-1; D remains unclear. V lost 2 bases, J lost 6 bases, and 11 bases lay in between. CDR1 and CDR2 (germline): SNHLY, FYNNEI. The CDR3 has 14 amino acids. CDR3 in DNA: TGTGCCAGCAGTGAAATTGCCACGGGCAATGAGCAGTTCTTC. This codes for CASSEIATGNEQFF.

The genes are TRBV20-1 and TRBJ2-3, with 10 bases aligning to TRBD1. CDR3 length equals 15 residues. Germline CDR1 reads DFQATT; CDR2 reads SNEGSKA (reference sequence). With V trimmed by 1 base and J by 5 bases, 6 bases remained unmatched. Here the CDR3 reads CSARGDRGRGDTQYF. CDR3 in DNA: TGCAGTGCTAGAGGGGACAGGGGAAGGGGAGATACGCAGTATTTT.

This clonotype was seen repeatedly, ten times or more. The V call is TRBV12-3 or TRBV12-4, the J call TRBJ2-7; 7 nucleotides align to TRBD2. CDR3 length: 13 residues. J lost 5 bases, V lost 3 bases, and 4 bases had no gene match. The CDR3 nucleotides read TGTGCCAGCAGTTTTTCGGGAGGAAACGAGCAGTACTTC. Encoded protein: CASSFSGGNEQYF.

Comment on this clonotype: A much bigger clone sits one base away, suggesting this may be a read error. The rearrangement uses TRBV4-1 and TRBJ2-5, with unresolved D. Trimming removed 0 bases at V and 1 base at J, with 6 bases between. The CDR3 totals 14 residues. Germline CDR1 MGHRA, CDR2 YSYEKL. The chain's CDR3 is CASSQERTQETQYF. The CDR3 DNA is TGCGCCAGCAGCCAAGAGCGGACCCAAGAGACCCAGTACTTC.

The chain carries TRBV24-1 and TRBJ1-1; the D gene is possibly TRBD1 (5 bases). The V gene's germline CDR1 is KGHDR and CDR2 SFDVKD. V lost 12 bases to trimming and J lost 1 base, with 14 bases between them. The CDR3 covers 13 residues. The CDR3 DNA sequence: TGTGCCTCCGCCCCAGACAGGAACACTGAAGCTTTCTTT. Translated, it gives CASAPDRNTEAFF.

This clonotype has a handful of counts. The genes are TRBV11-2 and TRBJ2-1; 11 positions match TRBD1. Germline V CDR1 and CDR2: SGHAT, FQNNGV. The CDR3 loop spans 17 amino acids. V lost 2 bases, J lost 8 bases, and 11 bases stayed unmatched. The CDR3 loop reads CASSLTNRDRGNYEQFF. CDR3 coding DNA: TGTGCCAGCAGCTTAACGAACCGGGACAGGGGGAACTATGAGCAGTTCTTC.

The rearrangement links TRBV4-1 to TRBJ1-2; D might be TRBD1 (5 bases). CDR1 is MGHRA and CDR2 is YSYEKL in the germline V gene. The CDR3 runs to 14 residues. V was shortened by 0 bases and J by 5 bases, with 10 bases between the two germline ends. The CDR3 nucleotides read TGCGCCAGCAGCCAAGATCGGCCAGGGTATGGCTACACCTTC. The encoded protein is CASSQDRPGYGYTF.

As for this clonotype: One junction end does not reproduce the germline sequence, and a read error may be involved. The rearrangement uses TRBV7-2 and TRBJ2-7, with D possibly TRBD2 on 8 matching bases. The V gene's germline CDR1 is SGHTA and CDR2 FQGNSA. The CDR3 extends over 16 amino acids. The CDR3, as DNA: TGTGCCAGCAGCATAGCGGGACAGCTGGAGGTCTACGAGCAGTACTTC. Translating it yields CASSIAGQLEVYEQYF.

There are many counts of this clonotype. DNA of the CDR3: TGTGCCAGCAGCAAACTAGCGGGCCGTACCTACGAGCAGTACTTC. Translation gives CASSKLAGRTYEQYF. The V gene is TRBV11-2, the J gene TRBJ2-7; TRBD2 matches 9 bases. Germline V lookup: CDR1 SGHAT, CDR2 FQNNGV. This CDR3 region has 15 residues. V trimming: 5 bases; J trimming: 2 bases; junction bases outside the gene matches: 7.

V and J are TRBV5-1 and TRBJ2-2; D may be TRBD2 (6 bases). The germline V gene has CDR1 SGHRS and CDR2 YFSETQ. CDR3 size: 15 residues. V was cut by 5 bases and J by 4 bases, with 15 bases left in between. CDR3 sequence (DNA): TGCGCCAGCAGAAAAGACGGGGGTCCCACCGGGGAGCTGTTTTTT. Its translation is CASRKDGGPTGELFF.

As DNA, the CDR3 is TGTGCCAGCAGCTTTGGGGGCACGTCCAAAAACATTCAGTACTTC. It yields the protein CASSFGGTSKNIQYF. The chain uses TRBV7-9 and TRBJ2-4; TRBD1 is a possible D gene (6 bases). V was trimmed by 3 bases and J by 2 bases, leaving 11 bases between them. The CDR3 contains 15 residues. Germline CDR1 reads SEHNR; CDR2 reads FQNEAQ (reference sequence). Full variable domain (rest looked up from reference TRBV7-9 and TRBJ2-4): DTGVSQNPRHKITKRGQNVTFRCDPISEHNRLYWYRQTLGQGPEFLTYFQNEAQLEKSRLLSDRFSAERPKGSFSTLEIQRTEQGDSAMYLCASSFGGTSKNIQYFGAGTRLSVL.

This clonotype showed up just a few times. The V gene is TRBV4-1, the J gene TRBJ2-3, with TRBD1 matching 9 bases. Germline CDR1 reads MGHRA; CDR2 reads YSYEKL. V shed 3 bases and J 4 bases; nucleotides not matched to a gene: 14. This CDR3 is 18 amino acids long. CDR3 bases: TGCGCCAGCAGCCACCCCAAGGGACAGGGACGGGTTGCAGATACGCAGTATTTT. It specifies CASSHPKGQGRVADTQYF.

V usage is TRBV7-8 and J usage is TRBJ2-7; D not resolved. Germline CDR1 is SGHVS and CDR2 is FQNEAQ. Trimming shortened V by 2 bases and J by 3 bases, and 11 bases separated the two germline ends. The CDR3 extends over 14 amino acids. CDR3: CASSLPNLLYEQYF. In DNA form, the CDR3 reads TGTGCCAGCAGCTTACCAAACCTTCTCTACGAGCAGTACTTC.

This clonotype was seen at least ten times. This sequence joins TRBV5-1 and TRBJ1-2; D gene uncertain. Germline CDR1 and CDR2: SGHRS and YFSETQ. V was cut by 0 bases and J by 2 bases, with 11 bases left in between. The CDR3 is 15 residues long. As DNA, the CDR3 is TGCGCCAGCAGCTTGGAACCAGCCGCGAACTATGGCTACACCTTC. Its protein is CASSLEPAANYGYTF. The whole variable domain, filled in from reference TRBV5-1 and TRBJ1-2, reads KAGVTQTPRYLIKTRGQQVTLSCSPISGHRSVSWYQQTPGQGLQFLFEYFSETQRNKGNFPGRFSGRQFSNSRSEMNVSTLELGDSALYLCASSLEPAANYGYTFGSGTRLTVV.